Following are 14 T cell receptor beta chains from one sample sequenced in a study of shared clonotypes between healthy human individuals. Produced via immunoSEQ multiplex PCR; TCRdb's table is partial and in-frame only. The sample comprises some 1 million clones, more than 60% of which are singletons, and around 1.5% rests with the top ten. The sample consisted of memory CD4+ T cells sorted from blood. Subset here: CD45RA-negative fraction. All receptors derive from a man aged 18-30 years in good health.

The chain links TRBV29-1 to TRBJ2-1; TRBD2 aligns across 12 bases. The germline V gene has CDR1 SQVTM and CDR2 ANQGSEA. The CDR3 is 15 residues long. The CDR3 protein is CTLRLAGGPRNEQFF. For the CDR3, the DNA is TGCACCCTCCGCCTAGCGGGGGGGCCTCGCAATGAGCAGTTCTTC.

The rearrangement links TRBV4-3 to TRBJ1-1; TRBD1 aligns across 7 bases. CDR1 is LGHNA and CDR2 is YSLEER in the germline V gene. The junction had 8 bases not matched to a gene; V was cut back by 1 base and J by 6 bases. The CDR3 sequence is 15 residues long. CDR3: CASSQALTGEPEAFF. DNA of the CDR3: TGCGCCAGCAGCCAAGCCCTAACAGGGGAACCTGAAGCTTTCTTT.

Written as DNA, the CDR3 is TGTGCCAGCAGGACAGGGGGAGTCTATGGCTACACCTTC. It encodes CASRTGGVYGYTF. The chain employs TRBV28 and TRBJ1-2, with 9 bases aligning to TRBD1. V lost 6 bases to trimming and J lost 4 bases; unmatched junction nucleotides: 3. The CDR3 runs to 13 residues. Looked up from germline, CDR1 is MDHEN and CDR2 is SYDVKM.

The rearrangement joins TRBV7-2 to TRBJ2-5, with TRBD2 matching over 13 bases. CDR3 size: 16 residues. CDR1 is SGHTA and CDR2 is FQGNSA in the germline V gene. Unmatched junction bases numbered 5, after V lost 5 bases and J lost 2 bases. In nucleotides, the CDR3 is TGTGCCAGCAGCGCTAGGACTAGCGGGAGTCAAGAGACCCAGTACTTC. It codes for CASSARTSGSQETQYF.

A note on this clone: One base away lies a much larger clone, so this may be a sequencing read error. The chain couples TRBV10-1 to TRBJ2-7, with D maybe TRBD2 (6 bases). V gave up 6 bases and J gave up 5 bases, with 20 bases separating them. There are 15 residues in the CDR3. The germline gives CDR1 WNHNN, CDR2 SYGVQD (reference sequence). This chain's CDR3 is CASSSGDQGSDEQYF. The CDR3 nucleotides are TGCGCCAGCAGCTCGGGAGACCAGGGATCCGACGAGCAGTACTTC.

The chain has TRBV6-5 and TRBJ1-1, with TRBD1 matching over 11 bases. Trimming cost V 2 bases and J 4 bases; bases outside gene matches: 3. There are 15 residues in the CDR3. Germline V gene data show CDR1 as MNHEY and CDR2 as SVGAGI. CDR3 nucleotides: TGTGCCAGCAGTTACGGGACAGGGGGAGTCACTGAAGCTTTCTTT. It yields the protein CASSYGTGGVTEAFF.

This clone was counted between two and nine times. This sample includes further DNA sequences coding for the same CDR3. The chain carries TRBV7-9 and TRBJ1-3; no clear D. Per germline, CDR1 SEHNR and CDR2 FQNEAQ (reference sequence). There are 14 residues in the CDR3. V was pared by 4 bases and J by 4 bases, with 11 bases between. CDR3 sequence (DNA): TGTGCCAGCAGCTCCCGGGTGTCAGGAAACACCATATATTTT. Protein: CASSSRVSGNTIYF.

V usage is TRBV2 and J usage is TRBJ1-1, with D possibly matching TRBD1 (6 bases). The germline V and J ends were trimmed by 2 bases and 0 bases, with 10 bases remaining between them. From germline, CDR1 is SNHLY and CDR2 FYNNEI. The CDR3 spans 15 residues. The DNA for the CDR3 is TGTGCCAGCAGTGAACAGGGGTTGGTGAACACTGAAGCTTTCTTT. This codes for CASSEQGLVNTEAFF.

The chain carries TRBV29-1 and TRBJ1-5, with 8 bases that match TRBD1. Germline V lookup: CDR1 SQVTM, CDR2 ANQGSEA. After removal of 7 bases from V and 2 bases from J, the junction contained 4 bases not matched to a gene. The length of the CDR3 is 13 residues. The CDR3 is CSARGQGNQPQHF. The CDR3 nucleotides are TGCAGCGCCAGGGGGCAAGGCAATCAGCCCCAGCATTTT.

V gene TRBV5-6 combines with J gene TRBJ2-1; no clear D. CDR1 and CDR2 (germline): SGHDT, YYEEEE. CDR3 length: 16 residues. V gave up 1 base and J gave up 0 bases, with 11 bases separating them. CDR3 loop: CASSLFVTSSYNEQFF. DNA for the CDR3: TGTGCCAGCAGCTTGTTTGTGACGAGCTCCTACAATGAGCAGTTCTTC.

This clone was recorded once. The chain carries TRBV5-1 and TRBJ2-7; D is perhaps TRBD1 (5 bases). Deletions cut 0 bases from V and 0 bases from J, with 22 bases between. The CDR3 sequence is 19 residues long. CDR1 and CDR2 from the germline V gene are SGHRS and YFSETQ. The CDR3 spells CASSLAGYRVIGHSYEQYF. CDR3 sequence (DNA): TGCGCCAGCAGCTTGGCAGGGTACCGGGTAATAGGACACTCCTACGAGCAGTACTTC.

The rearrangement joins TRBV10-3 to TRBJ2-4; D gene unclear. Looked up from germline, CDR1 is ENHRY and CDR2 is SYGVKD. CDR3 length: 13 residues. V shed 0 bases and J shed 7 bases, with 7 bases lying between them. The CDR3 loop is CAISESGRNIQYF. CDR3 DNA sequence: TGTGCCATCAGTGAGTCAGGGCGGAACATTCAGTACTTC.

This clone was seen only a few times. The chain recombines TRBV5-4 with TRBJ2-7; 7 bases map to TRBD1. CDR1 SGHNT and CDR2 YYREEE come from the germline V gene (reference sequence). The CDR3 totals 14 residues. V lost 0 bases and J lost 2; bases outside the gene matches: 2. Written as DNA, the CDR3 is TGTGCCAGCAGCTTGGGGGGGACAGCCTACGAGCAGTACTTC. It specifies CASSLGGTAYEQYF.

This clone is a singleton in its sample. This chain connects TRBV28 to TRBJ2-2; 8 bases align to TRBD2. The germline gives CDR1 MDHEN, CDR2 SYDVKM. The junction had 3 bases not matched to a gene; V was cut back by 6 bases and J by 0 bases. The CDR3 is made up of 15 amino acids. This chain's CDR3 is CASRFSGANTGELFF. The CDR3 coding sequence is TGTGCCAGCAGATTTAGCGGGGCGAACACCGGGGAGCTGTTTTTT.